This T cell receptor beta chain was sequenced in a study of memory CD4+ T cells and cytomegalovirus serostatus. How the authors handled the data: After removing out-of-frame reads, 2 million to 2.5 million distinct TCRbeta sequences remained. Profiling relied on immunoSEQ multiplex PCR, and the TCRdb table lists in-frame clones only, not all of them. V, J and clone size reflect that table, while D and trimming were determined from the DNA. The sample yields 35,000 to 45,000 clones, approximately 78% seen once. Trimming took 5 bases from V and 0 from J, leaving 13 bases between them. Germline assignment: CDR1 MNHNY and CDR2 SVGAGI (reference sequence). The CDR3 spans 15 residues. General study points: Each of around 69 CMV-associated TCRbeta sequences occurred in one to five individuals. Repertoires predicted CMV serostatus with median bootstrapped AUC of approximately 0.94.

The sort gate was single viable CD3+CD4+CD8-CD45RO+ cells for memory CD4+ T cells. About this clone: Its antigen is undetermined.

This chain links TRBV6-6 with TRBJ1-1, with D maybe TRBD1 (5 bases). This TCR was recovered from an adult in good health and CMV-seronegative. The sequencing input was memory CD4+ T cells from blood. CDR3 region: CASSRPGRVNTEAFF. CDR3 in DNA: TGTGCCAGCAGTAGACCAGGGAGGGTGAACACTGAAGCTTTCTTT.